Listed below are T cell receptor beta chains from one sample, sequenced in a study of blood T cells in healthy people across ages. TCRdb itself ran the 5' RACE reads through MiXCR, one entry per CDR3 protein. The sample carries roughly 570,000 distinct CDR3 sequences, 25% to 30% recorded once. The specimen sequenced was blood. The receptors were gathered from a woman aged 70-85 years in good health. Both conserved end residues are part of each CDR3. A D gene is named only where the DNA matches it firmly. Rows may omit the clone size; those that give it use once, few, many or a size class.

cdr3_aa: CASSEGTSGRYNEQFF; cdr3_nt: TGTGCCAGCAGCGAAGGGACTAGCGGGCGATACAATGAGCAGTTCTTC; d_call: TRBD2; j_call: TRBJ2-1; v_call: TRBV7-2; clone_size: -; cdr3_length: 16
cdr3_aa: CSARKGQGSEKLFF; cdr3_nt: TGCAGTGCTAGAAAGGGACAGGGGAGCGAAAAACTGTTTTTT; d_call: TRBD1; j_call: TRBJ1-4; v_call: TRBV20-1; clone_size: -; cdr3_length: 14
cdr3_aa: CASSVAPGGETEAFF; cdr3_nt: TGTGCCAGCAGCGTAGCTCCAGGGGGCGAGACTGAAGCTTTCTTT; d_call: TRBD1; j_call: TRBJ1-1; v_call: TRBV9; clone_size: -; cdr3_length: 15
cdr3_aa: CASSPGGGANNEQFF; cdr3_nt: TGCGCCAGCAGTCCAGGCGGGGGGGCGAACAATGAGCAGTTCTTC; d_call: TRBD2; j_call: TRBJ2-1; v_call: TRBV5-1; clone_size: -; cdr3_length: 15
cdr3_aa: CASSPRQKEKLFF; cdr3_nt: TGTGCCAGCTCACCCAGACAGAAAGAAAAACTGTTTTTT; d_call: -; j_call: TRBJ1-4; v_call: TRBV18; clone_size: -; cdr3_length: 13
cdr3_aa: CASGFKGTEVYGYTF; cdr3_nt: TGTGCTAGTGGTTTCAAGGGGACAGAAGTCTATGGCTACACCTTC; d_call: TRBD1; j_call: TRBJ1-2; v_call: TRBV12-5; clone_size: -; cdr3_length: 15
cdr3_aa: CSVEGGTSYEQYF; cdr3_nt: TGCAGCGTTGAAGGGGGGACCTCCTACGAGCAGTACTTC; d_call: -; j_call: TRBJ2-7; v_call: TRBV29-1; clone_size: large; cdr3_length: 13
cdr3_aa: CAWSARFGSDAGYTF; cdr3_nt: TGTGCCTGGAGTGCCCGATTTGGGTCAGACGCCGGCTACACCTTC; d_call: -; j_call: TRBJ1-2; v_call: TRBV30; clone_size: -; cdr3_length: 15
cdr3_aa: CASSQGASRSYEQYF; cdr3_nt: TGCGCCAGCAGCCAAGGGGCTAGCAGGTCCTACGAGCAGTACTTC; d_call: -; j_call: TRBJ2-7; v_call: TRBV4-3; clone_size: -; cdr3_length: 15
cdr3_aa: CASSESGMDRGYTF; cdr3_nt: TGTGCCAGCAGTGAATCCGGGATGGACAGGGGGTACACCTTC; d_call: TRBD1; j_call: TRBJ1-2; v_call: TRBV25-1; clone_size: -; cdr3_length: 14